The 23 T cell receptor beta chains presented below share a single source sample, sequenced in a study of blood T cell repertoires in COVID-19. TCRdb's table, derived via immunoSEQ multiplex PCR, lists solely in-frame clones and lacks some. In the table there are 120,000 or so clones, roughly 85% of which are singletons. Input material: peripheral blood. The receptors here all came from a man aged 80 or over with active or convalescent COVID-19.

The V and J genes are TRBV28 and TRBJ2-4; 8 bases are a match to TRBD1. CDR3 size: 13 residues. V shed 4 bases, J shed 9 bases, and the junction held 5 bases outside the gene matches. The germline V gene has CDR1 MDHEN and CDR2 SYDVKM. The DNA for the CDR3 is TGTGCCAGCAGTTACGGACAGGGAAGCATTCAGTACTTC. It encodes CASSYGQGSIQYF.

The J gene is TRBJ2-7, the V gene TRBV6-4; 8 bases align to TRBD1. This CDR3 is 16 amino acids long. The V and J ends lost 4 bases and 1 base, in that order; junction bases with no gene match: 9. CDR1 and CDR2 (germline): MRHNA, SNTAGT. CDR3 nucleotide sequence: TGTGCCAGCAGTGGCTTAGGACAGGGCCCTTCCTACGAGCAGTACTTC. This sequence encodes CASSGLGQGPSYEQYF.

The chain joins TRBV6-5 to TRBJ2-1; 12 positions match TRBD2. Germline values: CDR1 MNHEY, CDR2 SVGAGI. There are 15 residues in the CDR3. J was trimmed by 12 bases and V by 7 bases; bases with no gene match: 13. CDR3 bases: TGTGCCAGCAATCCGACTAGCGGGAGATTAAGTTGGCAGTTCTTC. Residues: CASNPTSGRLSWQFF.

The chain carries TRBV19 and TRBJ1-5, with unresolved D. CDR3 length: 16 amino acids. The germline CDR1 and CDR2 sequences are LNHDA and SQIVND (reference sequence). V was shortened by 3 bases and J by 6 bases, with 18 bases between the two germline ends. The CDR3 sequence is CASSIWTGQMGQPQHF. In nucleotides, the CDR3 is TGTGCCAGTAGTATCTGGACTGGTCAGATGGGTCAGCCCCAGCATTTT. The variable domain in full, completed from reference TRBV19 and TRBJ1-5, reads DGGITQSPKYLFRKEGQNVTLSCEQNLNHDAMYWYRQDPGQGLRLIYYSQIVNDFQKGDIAEGYSVSREKKESFPLTVTSAQKNPTAFYLCASSIWTGQMGQPQHFGDGTRLSIL.

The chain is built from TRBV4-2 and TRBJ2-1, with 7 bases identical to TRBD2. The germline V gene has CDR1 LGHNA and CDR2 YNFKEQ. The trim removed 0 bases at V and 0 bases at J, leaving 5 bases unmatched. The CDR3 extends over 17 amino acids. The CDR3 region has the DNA TGTGCCAGCAGCCAAGATCGCGGGAGTACCTCCTACAATGAGCAGTTCTTC. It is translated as CASSQDRGSTSYNEQFF.

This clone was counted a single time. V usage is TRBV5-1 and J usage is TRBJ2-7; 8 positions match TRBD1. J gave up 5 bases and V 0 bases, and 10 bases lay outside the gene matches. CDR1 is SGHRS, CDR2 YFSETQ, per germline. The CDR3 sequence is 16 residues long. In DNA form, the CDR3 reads TGCGCCAGCAGCTTGGTAGGGACTGACAGGGGTGACGAGCAGTACTTC. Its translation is CASSLVGTDRGDEQYF. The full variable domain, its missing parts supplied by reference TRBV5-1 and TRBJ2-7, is KAGVTQTPRYLIKTRGQQVTLSCSPISGHRSVSWYQQTPGQGLQFLFEYFSETQRNKGNFPGRFSGRQFSNSRSEMNVSTLELGDSALYLCASSLVGTDRGDEQYFGPGTRLTVT.

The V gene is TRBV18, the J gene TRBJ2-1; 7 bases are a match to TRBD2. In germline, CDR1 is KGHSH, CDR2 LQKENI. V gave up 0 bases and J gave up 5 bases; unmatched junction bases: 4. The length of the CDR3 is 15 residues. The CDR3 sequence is CASSPPGGRNNEQFF. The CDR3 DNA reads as TGTGCCAGCTCACCACCGGGAGGGCGAAACAATGAGCAGTTCTTC.

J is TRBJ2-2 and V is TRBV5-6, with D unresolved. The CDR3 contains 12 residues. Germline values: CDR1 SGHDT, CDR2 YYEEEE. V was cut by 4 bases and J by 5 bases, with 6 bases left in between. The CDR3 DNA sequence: TGTGCCAGCAGCCTAACGACCGGGGAGCTGTTTTTT. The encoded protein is CASSLTTGELFF.

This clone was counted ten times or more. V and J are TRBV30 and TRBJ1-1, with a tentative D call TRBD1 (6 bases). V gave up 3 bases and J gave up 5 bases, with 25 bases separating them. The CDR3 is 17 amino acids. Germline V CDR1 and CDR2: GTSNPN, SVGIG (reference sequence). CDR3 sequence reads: CAWSQMYLQGGRTEAFF. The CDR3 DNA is TGTGCCTGGAGCCAGATGTATCTACAGGGCGGGCGTACTGAAGCTTTCTTT.

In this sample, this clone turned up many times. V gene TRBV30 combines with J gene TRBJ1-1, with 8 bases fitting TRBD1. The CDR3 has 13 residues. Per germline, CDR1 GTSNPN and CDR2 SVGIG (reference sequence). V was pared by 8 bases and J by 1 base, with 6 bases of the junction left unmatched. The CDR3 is CATRQGPNTEAFF. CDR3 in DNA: TGTGCCACCCGACAGGGGCCGAACACTGAAGCTTTCTTT.

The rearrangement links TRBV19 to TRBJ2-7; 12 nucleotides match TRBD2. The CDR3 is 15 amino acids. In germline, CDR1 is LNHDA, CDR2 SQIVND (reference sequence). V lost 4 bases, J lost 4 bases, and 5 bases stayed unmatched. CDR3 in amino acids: CASSKLAGGVYEQYF. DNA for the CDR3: TGTGCCAGTAGTAAACTAGCGGGAGGCGTGTACGAGCAGTACTTC.

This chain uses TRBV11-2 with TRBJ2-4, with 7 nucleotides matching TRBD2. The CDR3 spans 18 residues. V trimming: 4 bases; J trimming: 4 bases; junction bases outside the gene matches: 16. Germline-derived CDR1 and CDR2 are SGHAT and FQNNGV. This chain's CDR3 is CASSSIFAAGAGKNIQYF. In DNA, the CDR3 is TGTGCCAGCAGCTCGATCTTTGCGGCGGGAGCGGGAAAAAACATTCAGTACTTC.

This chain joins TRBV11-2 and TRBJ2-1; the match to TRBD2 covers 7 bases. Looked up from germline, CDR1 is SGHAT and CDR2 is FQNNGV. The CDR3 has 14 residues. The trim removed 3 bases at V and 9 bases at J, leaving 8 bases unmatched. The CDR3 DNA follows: TGTGCCAGCAGCTTGGGCCCCCCGGGGGGTGAGCAGTTCTTC. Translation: CASSLGPPGGEQFF.

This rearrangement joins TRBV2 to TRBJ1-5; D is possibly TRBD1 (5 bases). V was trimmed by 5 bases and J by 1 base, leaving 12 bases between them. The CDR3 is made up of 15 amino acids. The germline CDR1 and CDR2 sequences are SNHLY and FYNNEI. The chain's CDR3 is CASSNGGESNQPQHF. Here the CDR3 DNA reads TGTGCCAGCAGTAATGGGGGGGAGAGCAATCAGCCCCAGCATTTT.

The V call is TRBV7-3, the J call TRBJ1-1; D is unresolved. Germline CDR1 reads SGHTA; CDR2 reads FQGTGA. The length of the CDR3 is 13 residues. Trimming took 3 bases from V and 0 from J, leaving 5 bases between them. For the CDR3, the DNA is TGTGCCAGCAGCTTTCGGGTGAACACTGAAGCTTTCTTT. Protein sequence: CASSFRVNTEAFF.

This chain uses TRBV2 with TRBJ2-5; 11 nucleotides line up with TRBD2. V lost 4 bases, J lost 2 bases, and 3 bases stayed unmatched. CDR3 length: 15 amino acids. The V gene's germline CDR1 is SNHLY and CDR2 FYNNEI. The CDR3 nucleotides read TGTGCCAGCAGTGTTGGGACTAGCGGACAAGAGACCCAGTACTTC. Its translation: CASSVGTSGQETQYF.

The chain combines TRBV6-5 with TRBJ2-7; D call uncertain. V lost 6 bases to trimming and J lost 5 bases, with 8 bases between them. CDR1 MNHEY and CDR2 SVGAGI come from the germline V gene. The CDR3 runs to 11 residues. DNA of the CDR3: TGTGCCAGCAGAGAGGTGGACGAGCAGTACTTC. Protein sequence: CASREVDEQYF.

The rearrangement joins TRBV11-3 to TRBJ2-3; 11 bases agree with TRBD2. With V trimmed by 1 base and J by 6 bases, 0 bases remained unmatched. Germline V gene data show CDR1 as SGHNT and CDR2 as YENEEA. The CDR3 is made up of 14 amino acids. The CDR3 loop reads CASSLGLAGDTQYF. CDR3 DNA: TGTGCCAGCAGCTTAGGACTAGCGGGGGATACGCAGTATTTT.

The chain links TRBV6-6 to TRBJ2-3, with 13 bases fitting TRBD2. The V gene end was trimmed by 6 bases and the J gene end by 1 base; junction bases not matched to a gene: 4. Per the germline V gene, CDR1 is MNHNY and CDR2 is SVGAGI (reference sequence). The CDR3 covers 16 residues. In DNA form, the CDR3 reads TGTGCCAGCAGCCGCGGGACTAGCGGGGGCACAGATACGCAGTATTTT. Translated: CASSRGTSGGTDTQYF.

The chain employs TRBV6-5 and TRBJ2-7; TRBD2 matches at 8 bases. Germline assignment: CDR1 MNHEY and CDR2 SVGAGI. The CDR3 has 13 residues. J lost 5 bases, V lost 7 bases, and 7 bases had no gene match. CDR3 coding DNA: TGTGCCAGCATCCAAAGCGGGAGCAACGAGCAGTACTTC. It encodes CASIQSGSNEQYF.

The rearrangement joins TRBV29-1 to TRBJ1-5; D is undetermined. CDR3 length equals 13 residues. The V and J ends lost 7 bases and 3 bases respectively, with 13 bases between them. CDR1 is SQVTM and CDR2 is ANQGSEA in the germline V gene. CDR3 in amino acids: CSAGEGPNQPQHF. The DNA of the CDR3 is TGCAGCGCCGGGGAGGGCCCCAATCAGCCCCAGCATTTT.

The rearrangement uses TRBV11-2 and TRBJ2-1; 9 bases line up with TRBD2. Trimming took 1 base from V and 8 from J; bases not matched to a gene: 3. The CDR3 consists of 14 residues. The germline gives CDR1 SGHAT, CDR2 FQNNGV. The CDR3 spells CASSLGSGSDEQFF. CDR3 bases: TGTGCCAGCAGCTTAGGTAGCGGGAGCGATGAGCAGTTCTTC.

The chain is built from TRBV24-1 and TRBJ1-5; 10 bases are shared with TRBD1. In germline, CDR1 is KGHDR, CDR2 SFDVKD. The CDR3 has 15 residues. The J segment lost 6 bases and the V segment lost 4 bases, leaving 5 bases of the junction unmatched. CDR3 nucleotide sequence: TGTGCCACCAGTGAGAAGACAGGGGGCAGTCAGCCCCAGCATTTT. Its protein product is CATSEKTGGSQPQHF.